One sample yielded the 21 T cell receptor beta chains listed below, sequenced in a study of CD8 T cells in Susac syndrome. With random hexamers, reverse transcription was performed on about 0.5 to 1 ug of RNA. TCRdb recomputed calls from the immunoSEQ multiplex PCR reads with MiXCR, one row per CDR3 protein. Of roughly 140,000 distinct CDR3 sequences in the sample, less than 97% are singletons; the top ten hold 0.13% to 0.15%. The sample taken for sequencing was CD8+ T cells from PBMCs. Source of these receptors: a human donor with multiple sclerosis.

The chain joins TRBV3-1 to TRBJ2-1, with 10 bases that match TRBD1. Germline lookup yields CDR1 LGHDT and CDR2 YNNKEL (reference sequence). The V segment lost 5 bases and the J segment 4 bases; nucleotides outside the gene matches: 8. The CDR3 totals 16 residues. For the CDR3, the DNA is TGTGCCAGCAGCGAGGCCGGACAGGGGGTTTACAATGAGCAGTTCTTC. Its protein product is CASSEAGQGVYNEQFF.

The chain uses TRBV7-9 and TRBJ2-7; 9 positions agree with TRBD1. V was clipped by 6 bases and J by 5 bases; unmatched bases: 11. Per germline, CDR1 SEHNR and CDR2 FQNEAQ (reference sequence). CDR3 length: 15 amino acids. CDR3 DNA: TGTGCCAGCAGTTCGTCCGGGACAGGGTTCGACGAGCAGTACTTC. Its protein product is CASSSSGTGFDEQYF.

The V call is TRBV6-2 or TRBV6-3, the J call TRBJ2-7; D not resolved. The CDR3 has 12 amino acids. Trimming took 3 bases from V and 7 from J, leaving 10 bases between them. The germline V gene encodes CDR1 MNHEY and CDR2 SVGEGT. Here the CDR3 DNA reads TGTGCCAGCAGTTATAACTCTTGGGAGCAGTACTTC. Translated, it gives CASSYNSWEQYF.

The V call is TRBV30, the J call TRBJ2-7; 8 nucleotides line up with TRBD1. The CDR3 sequence is 14 residues long. The J segment lost 3 bases and the V segment lost 4 bases, leaving 8 bases of the junction unmatched. Germline V CDR1 and CDR2: GTSNPN, SVGIG (reference sequence). The CDR3 region is CAWNIPDRGYEQYV. The CDR3 bases are TGTGCCTGGAACATCCCCGACAGGGGCTACGAGCAGTACGTC.

The chain has TRBV27 and TRBJ1-5, with 7 bases that match TRBD1. The trim removed 5 bases at V and 2 bases at J, leaving 6 bases unmatched. In germline, CDR1 is MNHEY, CDR2 SMNVEV (reference sequence). This CDR3 has 15 residues. CDR3 coding DNA: TGTGCCAGCAGTAACAGGGGTACGGGCAATCAGCCCCAGCATTTT. This translates into CASSNRGTGNQPQHF.

The CDR3 nucleotides read TGTGCCAGCAGCGTAGGGGACGCAAACACTGAAGCTTTCTTT. It is translated as CASSVGDANTEAFF. The V gene is TRBV9, the J gene TRBJ1-1; perhaps TRBD1 as D (5 bases). The CDR3 sequence is 14 residues long. Germline CDR1 and CDR2: SGDLS and YYNGEE. Deletions cut 0 bases from V and 2 bases from J, with 8 bases between.

V gene TRBV29-1 combines with J gene TRBJ1-5; 7 bases match TRBD1. J gave up 1 base and V 4 bases, and 1 base lay outside the gene matches. The CDR3 totals 13 residues. Germline CDR1 and CDR2: SQVTM and ANQGSEA. CDR3 loop: CSVAQGSNQPQHF. The CDR3 DNA reads TGCAGCGTTGCACAGGGGAGCAATCAGCCCCAGCATTTT.

This chain connects TRBV30 to TRBJ2-2, with TRBD1 identical over 7 bases. Germline V lookup: CDR1 GTSNPN, CDR2 SVGIG (reference sequence). V lost 5 bases to trimming and J lost 2 bases; unmatched junction nucleotides: 8. This CDR3 contains 15 residues. The CDR3 region has the DNA TGTGCCTGGGAGGTAGGGACAGTAAACACCGGGGAGCTGTTTTTT. Translated, it gives CAWEVGTVNTGELFF. Combining the CDR3 with reference TRBV30 and TRBJ2-2 gives the whole variable domain SQTIHQWPATLVQPVGSPLSLECTVEGTSNPNLYWYRQAAGRGLQLLFYSVGIGQISSEVPQNLSASRPQDRQFILSSKKLLLSDSGFYLCAWEVGTVNTGELFFGEGSRLTVL.

CDR3 region: CASRSQETQYF. The DNA of the CDR3 is TGTGCCAGCAGAAGCCAAGAGACCCAGTACTTC. V and J are TRBV11-1 and TRBJ2-5; the D is unclear. Germline CDR1 SGHAT, CDR2 FQDESV (reference sequence). CDR3 length: 11 amino acids. V was trimmed by 6 bases and J by 1 base, leaving 3 bases between them.

The V call is TRBV6-6, the J call TRBJ1-5, with a weak D call TRBD1 (6 bases). This CDR3 is 15 amino acids long. CDR1 MNHNY and CDR2 SVGAGI come from the germline V gene (reference sequence). Trimming took off 5 bases at V and 5 bases at J, with 16 bases between the two ends. The CDR3: CASSGDTVGYQPQHF. CDR3 DNA: TGTGCCAGCAGTGGGGACACGGTGGGCTATCAGCCCCAGCATTTT.

The gene calls are TRBV30 and TRBJ2-7; a weak D match, TRBD2 (6 bases). This CDR3 has 13 residues. The ends were cut back, 4 bases at V and 4 bases at J, with 14 bases in the middle. CDR1 and CDR2 (germline): GTSNPN, SVGIG (reference sequence). The CDR3 is CAWNGGEGYEQYF. DNA of the CDR3: TGTGCCTGGAATGGCGGGGAAGGGTACGAGCAGTACTTC.

The rearrangement links TRBV12-3 or TRBV12-4 to TRBJ1-1, with D unresolved. Trimming took off 2 bases at V and 4 bases at J, with 8 bases between the two ends. This CDR3 spans 13 amino acids. Here the CDR3 reads CASSLKGVTEAFF. The CDR3 region has the DNA TGTGCCAGCAGTTTAAAGGGAGTCACTGAAGCTTTCTTT.

The V call is TRBV15, the J call TRBJ2-3, with 8 bases identical to TRBD1. Germline assignment: CDR1 LNHNV and CDR2 YYDKDF (reference sequence). This CDR3 is 15 amino acids long. Trimming removed 2 bases from V and 4 bases from J; junction bases left unmatched: 5. The CDR3 is CATSRKRTGPDTQYF. CDR3 bases: TGTGCCACCAGCAGAAAACGGACAGGGCCAGATACGCAGTATTTT.

J is TRBJ2-7 and V is TRBV14; weak D call: TRBD2 (6 bases). Between the trimmed V and J ends, which lost 4 bases and 7 bases, there was a span of 14 bases. CDR1 and CDR2 (germline): SGHDN, FVKESK. The CDR3 sequence is 13 residues long. The CDR3 coding sequence is TGTGCCAGCAGCCCGGGGGAAGCGGGTGAGCAGTACTTC. It yields the protein CASSPGEAGEQYF.

The rearrangement joins TRBV18 to TRBJ2-7; 8 nucleotides match TRBD1. The ends lost 4 bases at V and 2 bases at J; junction bases unmatched: 10. The germline CDR1 and CDR2 sequences are KGHSH and LQKENI. The CDR3 has 16 amino acids. Written as DNA, the CDR3 is TGTGCCAGCTCACAAGGAACAGGGGGTCATCCCTACGAGCAGTACGTC. Translating it yields CASSQGTGGHPYEQYV.

CDR3 nucleotides: TGTGCCAGTAGTATAAGAGTAGGGGGTCAGCCCCAGCATTTT. It yields the protein CASSIRVGGQPQHF. The rearrangement joins TRBV19 to TRBJ1-5, with D perhaps TRBD1 (6 bases). In germline, CDR1 is LNHDA, CDR2 SQIVND (reference sequence). CDR3 length equals 14 residues. V lost 2 bases, J lost 6 bases, and 11 bases lay in between. Full variable domain (outside the CDR3, taken from reference TRBV19 and TRBJ1-5): DGGITQSPKYLFRKEGQNVTLSCEQNLNHDAMYWYRQDPGQGLRLIYYSQIVNDFQKGDIAEGYSVSREKKESFPLTVTSAQKNPTAFYLCASSIRVGGQPQHFGDGTRLSIL.

V usage is TRBV7-8 and J usage is TRBJ2-1, with D perhaps TRBD2 (5 bases). This CDR3 spans 15 amino acids. V lost 7 bases, J lost 7 bases, and 20 bases lay in between. CDR1 is SGHVS, CDR2 FQNEAQ, per germline. This CDR3 reads CASNLPGSSGNEQFF. CDR3 DNA sequence: TGTGCCAGCAATCTTCCTGGGAGTTCGGGGAATGAGCAGTTCTTC.

V gene TRBV7-9 combines with J gene TRBJ2-1, with 10 bases identical to TRBD1. The CDR3 is 15 amino acids. Germline V gene sequence: CDR1 SEHNR, CDR2 FQNEAQ (reference sequence). The J segment lost 7 bases and the V segment lost 1 base, leaving 4 bases of the junction unmatched. The CDR3: CASSLVGQGSNEQFF. Written as DNA, the CDR3 is TGTGCCAGCAGCTTAGTGGGACAGGGGAGTAATGAGCAGTTCTTC.

This rearrangement joins TRBV4-1 to TRBJ1-2, with D tentatively TRBD1 (5 bases). From germline, CDR1 is MGHRA and CDR2 YSYEKL. The CDR3 extends over 14 amino acids. V shed 5 bases and J shed 4 bases, with 14 bases lying between them. The CDR3 here is CASSSRGLAYGYTF. CDR3 DNA: TGCGCCAGCAGCTCCCGGGGCCTCGCCTATGGCTACACCTTC.

The chain couples TRBV29-1 to TRBJ1-1; D is unresolved. V was shortened by 3 bases and J by 0 bases, with 5 bases between the two germline ends. CDR1 is SQVTM and CDR2 is ANQGSEA in the germline V gene. The CDR3 runs to 12 residues. CDR3 sequence reads: CSVDGMNTEAFF. CDR3 coding DNA: TGCAGCGTTGATGGTATGAACACTGAAGCTTTCTTT. Based on the CDR3 plus reference TRBV29-1 and TRBJ1-1, the full variable domain is SAVISQKPSRDICQRGTSLTIQCQVDSQVTMMFWYRQQPGQSLTLIATANQGSEATYESGFVIDKFPISRPNLTFSTLTVSNMSPEDSSIYLCSVDGMNTEAFFGQGTRLTVV.

V usage is TRBV9 and J usage is TRBJ2-7; no clear D. Germline values: CDR1 SGDLS, CDR2 YYNGEE. The CDR3 sequence is 15 residues long. Trimming took 0 bases from V and 7 from J, leaving 17 bases between them. The CDR3 loop reads CASSVDPGLPEEQYF. The CDR3 DNA reads as TGTGCCAGCAGCGTAGACCCCGGATTACCGGAGGAGCAGTACTTC.